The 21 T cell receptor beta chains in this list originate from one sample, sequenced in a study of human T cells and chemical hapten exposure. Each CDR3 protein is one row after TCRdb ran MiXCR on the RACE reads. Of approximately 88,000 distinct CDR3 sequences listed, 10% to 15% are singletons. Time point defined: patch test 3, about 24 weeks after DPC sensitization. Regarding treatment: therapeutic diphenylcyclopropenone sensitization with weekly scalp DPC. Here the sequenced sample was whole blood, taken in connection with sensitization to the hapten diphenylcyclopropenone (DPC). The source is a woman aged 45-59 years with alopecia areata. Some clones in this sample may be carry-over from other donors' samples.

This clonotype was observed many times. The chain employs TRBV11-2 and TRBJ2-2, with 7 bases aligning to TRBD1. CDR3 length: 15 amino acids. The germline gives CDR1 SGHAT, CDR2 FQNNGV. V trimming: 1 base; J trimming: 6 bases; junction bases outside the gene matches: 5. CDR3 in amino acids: CASSLVGTESGELFF. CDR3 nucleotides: TGTGCCAGCAGCTTAGTAGGGACAGAGTCCGGGGAGCTGTTTTTT.

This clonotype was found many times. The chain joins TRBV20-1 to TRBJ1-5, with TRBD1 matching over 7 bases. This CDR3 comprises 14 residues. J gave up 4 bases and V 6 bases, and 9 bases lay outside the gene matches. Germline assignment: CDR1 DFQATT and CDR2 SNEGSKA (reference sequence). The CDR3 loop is CSARPGQPNQPQHF. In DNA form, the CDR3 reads TGCAGTGCCCGTCCGGGACAGCCTAATCAGCCCCAGCATTTT.

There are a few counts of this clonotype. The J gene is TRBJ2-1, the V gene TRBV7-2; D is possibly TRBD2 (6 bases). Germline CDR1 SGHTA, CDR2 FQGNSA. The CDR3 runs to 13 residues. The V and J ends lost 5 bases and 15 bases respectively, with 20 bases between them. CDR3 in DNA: TGTGCCAGCAGCCTGGGGACGGGGAGGCCAGTGTTCTTC. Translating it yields CASSLGTGRPVFF. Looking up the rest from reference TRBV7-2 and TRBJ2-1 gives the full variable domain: GAGVSQSPSNKVTEKGKDVELRCDPISGHTALYWYRQSLGQGLEFLIYFQGNSAPDKSGLPSDRFSAERTGGSVSTLTIQRTQQEDSAVYLCASSLGTGRPVFFGPGTRLTVL.

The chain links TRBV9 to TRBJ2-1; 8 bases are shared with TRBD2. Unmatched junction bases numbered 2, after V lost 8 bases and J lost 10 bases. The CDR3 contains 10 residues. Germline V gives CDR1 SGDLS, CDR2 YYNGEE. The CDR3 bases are TGTGCCAGTAGACTAGCGGAGCAGTTCTTC. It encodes CASRLAEQFF.

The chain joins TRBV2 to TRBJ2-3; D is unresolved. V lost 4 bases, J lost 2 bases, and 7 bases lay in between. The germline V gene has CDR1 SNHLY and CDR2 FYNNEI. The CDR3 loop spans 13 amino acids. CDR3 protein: CASSVRVTDTQYF. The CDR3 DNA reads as TGTGCCAGCAGTGTCCGGGTCACAGATACGCAGTATTTT. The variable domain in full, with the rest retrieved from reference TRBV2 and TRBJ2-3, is EPEVTQTPSHQVTQMGQEVILRCVPISNHLYFYWYRQILGQKVEFLVSFYNNEISEKSEIFDDQFSVERPDGSNFTLKIRSTKLEDSAMYFCASSVRVTDTQYFGPGTRLTVL.

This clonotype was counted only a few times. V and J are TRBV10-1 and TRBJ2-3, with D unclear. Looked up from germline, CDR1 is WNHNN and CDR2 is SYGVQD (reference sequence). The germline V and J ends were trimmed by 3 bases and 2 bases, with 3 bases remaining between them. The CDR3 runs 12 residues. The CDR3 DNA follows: TGCGCCAGCAGTGAATACACAGATACGCAGTATTTT. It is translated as CASSEYTDTQYF.

The DNA of the CDR3 is TGCAGTGCCCCCGCCTCCAAGGATGGGAATGAGCAGTTCTTC. Translating it yields CSAPASKDGNEQFF. The chain carries TRBV20-1 and TRBJ2-1; the D is unclear. Trimming took 6 bases from V and 7 from J, leaving 19 bases between them. The CDR3 is 14 residues long. The germline gives CDR1 DFQATT, CDR2 SNEGSKA (reference sequence).

The CDR3 loop reads CASSRAPGQLNEKLFF. The CDR3 nucleotides read TGTGCCAGCAGCCGAGCTCCGGGACAACTAAATGAAAAACTGTTTTTT. V usage is TRBV7-8 and J usage is TRBJ1-4; possibly TRBD1 for D (6 bases). CDR1 is SGHVS, CDR2 FQNEAQ, per germline. V lost 5 bases and J 5 bases, leaving 18 bases between the germline ends. The CDR3 contains 16 residues.

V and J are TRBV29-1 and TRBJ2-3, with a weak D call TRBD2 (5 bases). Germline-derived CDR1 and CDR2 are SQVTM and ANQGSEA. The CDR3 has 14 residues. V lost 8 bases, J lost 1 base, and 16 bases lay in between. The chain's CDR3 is CSYLTGMGTDTQYF. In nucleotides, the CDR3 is TGCAGCTACTTGACGGGGATGGGCACAGATACGCAGTATTTT.

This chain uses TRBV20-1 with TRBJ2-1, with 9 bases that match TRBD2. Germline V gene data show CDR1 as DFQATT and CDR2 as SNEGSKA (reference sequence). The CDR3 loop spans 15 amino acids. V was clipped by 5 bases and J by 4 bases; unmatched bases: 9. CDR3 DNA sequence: TGCAGTGCTTCCGGGACTAGCAGACCTTACAATGAGCAGTTCTTC. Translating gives CSASGTSRPYNEQFF.

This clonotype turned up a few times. CDR3 DNA sequence: TGTGCCAGTAGTATAGATAGGGAGAATGAGCAGTTCTTC. Its protein product is CASSIDRENEQFF. This chain joins TRBV19 and TRBJ2-1, with a weak D call TRBD2 (5 bases). V gave up 0 bases and J gave up 7 bases, with 7 bases separating them. The CDR3 consists of 13 residues. Germline V gene lookup returns CDR1 LNHDA and CDR2 SQIVND (reference sequence).

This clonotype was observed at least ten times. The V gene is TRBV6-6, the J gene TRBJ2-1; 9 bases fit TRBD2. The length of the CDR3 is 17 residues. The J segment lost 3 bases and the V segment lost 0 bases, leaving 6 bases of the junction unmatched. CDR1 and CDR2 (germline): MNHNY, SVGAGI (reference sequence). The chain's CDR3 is CASSYSGLAGIYNEQFF. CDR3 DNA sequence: TGTGCCAGCAGTTACTCAGGGCTAGCGGGAATCTACAATGAGCAGTTCTTC.

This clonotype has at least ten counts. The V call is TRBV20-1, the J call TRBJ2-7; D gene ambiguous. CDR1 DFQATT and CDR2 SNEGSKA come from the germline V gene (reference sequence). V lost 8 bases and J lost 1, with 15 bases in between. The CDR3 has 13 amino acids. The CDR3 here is CSPLNGASYEQYF. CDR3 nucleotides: TGCAGTCCCCTGAACGGAGCTTCCTACGAGCAGTACTTC.

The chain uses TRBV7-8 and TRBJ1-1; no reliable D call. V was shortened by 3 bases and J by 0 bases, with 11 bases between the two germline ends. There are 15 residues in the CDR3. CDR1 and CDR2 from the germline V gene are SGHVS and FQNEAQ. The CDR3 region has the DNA TGTGCCAGCAGCTTGCACCGACGCATGAACACTGAAGCTTTCTTT. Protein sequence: CASSLHRRMNTEAFF.

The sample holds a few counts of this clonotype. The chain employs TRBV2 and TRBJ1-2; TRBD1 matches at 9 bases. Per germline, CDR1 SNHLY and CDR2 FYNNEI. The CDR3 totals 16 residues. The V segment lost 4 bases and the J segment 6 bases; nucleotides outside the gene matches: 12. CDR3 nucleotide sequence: TGTGCCAGCAGTGTATTACAGGGGGCGCAAGGAAATGGCTACACCTTC. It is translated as CASSVLQGAQGNGYTF. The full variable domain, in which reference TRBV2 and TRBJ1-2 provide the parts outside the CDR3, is EPEVTQTPSHQVTQMGQEVILRCVPISNHLYFYWYRQILGQKVEFLVSFYNNEISEKSEIFDDQFSVERPDGSNFTLKIRSTKLEDSAMYFCASSVLQGAQGNGYTFGSGTRLTVV.

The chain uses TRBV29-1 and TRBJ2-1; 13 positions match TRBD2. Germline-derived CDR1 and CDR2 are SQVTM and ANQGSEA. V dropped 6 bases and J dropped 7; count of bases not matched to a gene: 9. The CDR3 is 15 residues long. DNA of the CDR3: TGCAGCGTATCGCCGGGACTAGCGGGAAGTAATGAGCAGTTCTTC. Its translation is CSVSPGLAGSNEQFF.

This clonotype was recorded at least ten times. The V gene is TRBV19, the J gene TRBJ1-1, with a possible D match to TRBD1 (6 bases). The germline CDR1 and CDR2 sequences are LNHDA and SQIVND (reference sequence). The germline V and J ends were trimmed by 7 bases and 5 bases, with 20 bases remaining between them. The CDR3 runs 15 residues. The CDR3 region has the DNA TGTGCCAGTACTTCGACGGGGGGGCTGCGGACTGAAGCTTTCTTT. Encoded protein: CASTSTGGLRTEAFF.

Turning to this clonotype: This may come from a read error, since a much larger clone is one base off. CDR3 nucleotides: TGTGCCAGTAGCCGCCAGGACAGTGACGGGGAGCTGTTTTTT. Encoded protein: CASSRQDSDGELFF. V gene TRBV19 combines with J gene TRBJ2-2, with a tentative D call TRBD1 (6 bases). The V and J ends lost 6 bases and 7 bases respectively, with 15 bases between them. CDR1 is LNHDA, CDR2 SQIVND, per germline (reference sequence). The CDR3 has 14 amino acids.

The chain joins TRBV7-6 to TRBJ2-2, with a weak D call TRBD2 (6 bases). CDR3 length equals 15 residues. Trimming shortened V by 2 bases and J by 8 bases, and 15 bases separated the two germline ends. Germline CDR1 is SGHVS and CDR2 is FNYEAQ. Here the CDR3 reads CASSLRAGTAGELFF. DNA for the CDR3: TGTGCCAGCAGCTTAAGGGCAGGGACTGCTGGGGAGCTGTTTTTT.

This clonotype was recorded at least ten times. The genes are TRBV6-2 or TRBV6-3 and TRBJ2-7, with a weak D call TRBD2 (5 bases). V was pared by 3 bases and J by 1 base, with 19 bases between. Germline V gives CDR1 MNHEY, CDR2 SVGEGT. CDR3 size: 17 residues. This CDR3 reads CASSYPLGKQNSYEQYF. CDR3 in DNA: TGTGCCAGCAGTTATCCCCTCGGGAAACAGAATTCCTACGAGCAGTACTTC.

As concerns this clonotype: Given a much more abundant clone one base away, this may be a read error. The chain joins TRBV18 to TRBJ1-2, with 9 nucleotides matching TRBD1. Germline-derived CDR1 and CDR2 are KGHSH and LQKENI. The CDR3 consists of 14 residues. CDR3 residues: CASSRDRDNYGYSF. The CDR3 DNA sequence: TGTGCCAGCTCACGGGACAGGGATAACTATGGCTACTCCTTC.